This T cell receptor beta chain was observed in a study of immune evolution from preneoplasia to lung adenocarcinoma. Study-wide findings and caveats: Top clone share appeared to fall from AAH through AIS, MIA, adenocarcinoma. T cell clonality was higher in KRAS-mutant than EGFR-mutant or wild-type nodules.

A remark on this clone: Its target is unknown.

Profiling relied on immunoSEQ multiplex PCR, and the TCRdb table lists in-frame clones only, not all of them. The data contain 35,000 to 40,000 clones, 74% of them seen just once; the ten biggest clones take up roughly 6.1%. Germline V gives CDR1 MRHNA, CDR2 SNTAGT. The length of the CDR3 is 13 residues. The V gene lost 5 bases and the J gene lost 4 bases, with 11 bases spanning the gap. The J gene is TRBJ1-1, the V gene TRBV6-4; D is possibly TRBD1 (6 bases). The sequence was obtained from a person aged 60 to 70 with lung adenocarcinoma. Sequenced material: FFPE invasive lung adenocarcinoma tissue. The CDR3 DNA follows: TGTGCCAGCAGTAAACAGGGAATCACTGAAGCTTTCTTT. Translation gives CASSKQGITEAFF.